This T cell receptor (beta chain) comes out of a study of neoadjuvant anti-PD-1 for oral cavity cancer. Study conclusions and caveats: Treg/Th17 ratio rose with pretreatment blood and fell with post-treatment tumor TCRbeta clonality. Post-nivolumab, blood T cell clonality was significantly elevated in non-responders.

Comment on this clone: Antigen: not known.

PBMC libraries mostly used around 510 ng of input genomic DNA, with six replicates per sample. Sequenced by immunoSEQ multiplex PCR; TCRdb stores in-frame clones only, minus some. There are 9,500 to 10,000 clones in the sample; 66% occur only once, and around 4% lies in the top ten. Documented time point: after neoadjuvant nivolumab, at surgical resection. This material consisted of PBMCs, taken after nivolumab (anti-PD-1) treatment. The receptor comes from a person between 35 and 79 years old with oral cavity squamous cell carcinoma.

As DNA, the CDR3 is TGCGCCAGCAGCTTGTTAGGGGGGGATGAAAAACTGTTTTTT. Translated: CASSLLGGDEKLFF. This sequence joins TRBV5-1 and TRBJ1-4; D perhaps matches TRBD1 (6 bases). Trimming removed 1 base at V and 6 bases at J, with 10 bases between. The CDR3 has 14 amino acids. Germline-derived CDR1 and CDR2 are SGHRS and YFSETQ.